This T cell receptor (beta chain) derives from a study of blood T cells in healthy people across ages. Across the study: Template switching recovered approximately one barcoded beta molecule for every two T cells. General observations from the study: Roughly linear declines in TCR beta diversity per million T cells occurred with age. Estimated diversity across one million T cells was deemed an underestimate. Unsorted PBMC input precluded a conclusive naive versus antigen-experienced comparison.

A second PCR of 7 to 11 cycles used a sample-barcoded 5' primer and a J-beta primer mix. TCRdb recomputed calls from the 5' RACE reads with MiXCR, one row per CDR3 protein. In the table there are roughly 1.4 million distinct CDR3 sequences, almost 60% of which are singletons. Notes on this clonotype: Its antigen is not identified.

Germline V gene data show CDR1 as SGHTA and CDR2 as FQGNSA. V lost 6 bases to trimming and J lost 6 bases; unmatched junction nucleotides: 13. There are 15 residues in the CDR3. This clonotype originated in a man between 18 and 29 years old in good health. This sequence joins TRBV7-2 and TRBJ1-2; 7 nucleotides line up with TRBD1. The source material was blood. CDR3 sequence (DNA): TGTGCCAGCAGTTTAAACAGAGGACAGGAGGATGGCTACACCTTC. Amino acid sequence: CASSLNRGQEDGYTF.